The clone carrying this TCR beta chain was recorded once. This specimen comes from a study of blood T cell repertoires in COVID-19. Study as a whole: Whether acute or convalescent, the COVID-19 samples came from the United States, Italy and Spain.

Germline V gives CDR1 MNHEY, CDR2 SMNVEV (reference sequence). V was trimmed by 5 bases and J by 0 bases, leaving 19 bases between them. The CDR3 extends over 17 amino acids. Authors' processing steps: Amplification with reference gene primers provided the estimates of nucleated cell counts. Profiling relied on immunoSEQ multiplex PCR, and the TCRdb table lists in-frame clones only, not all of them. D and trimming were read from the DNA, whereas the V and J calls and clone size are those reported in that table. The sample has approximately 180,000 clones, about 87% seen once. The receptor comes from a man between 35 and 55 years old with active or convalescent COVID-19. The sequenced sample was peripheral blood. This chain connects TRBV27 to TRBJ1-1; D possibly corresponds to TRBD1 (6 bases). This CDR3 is CASSPLDGGRVNTEAFF. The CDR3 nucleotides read TGTGCCAGCAGTCCACTCGACGGGGGGCGCGTGAACACTGAAGCTTTCTTT.